These 13 T cell receptor beta chains originate from one sample sequenced in a study of cytotoxic CD8 clonotypes in ibrutinib-treated CLL. Assay used: immunoSEQ multiplex PCR; TCRdb lists only in-frame clones, some missing. The sample holds 200,000 or so clones, more than 65% seen once. Material: PBMCs, obtained after 12 months of ibrutinib treatment. These receptor sequences come from a human donor with chronic lymphocytic leukemia.

V gene TRBV15 combines with J gene TRBJ1-2, with 11 positions matching TRBD1. The CDR3 has 15 residues. V lost 5 bases to trimming and J lost 8 bases; unmatched junction nucleotides: 10. Per the germline V gene, CDR1 is LNHNV and CDR2 is YYDKDF (reference sequence). CDR3 bases: TGTGCCACCAGCCGCGCCGGGACAGGGGGTAAAGGCTACACCTTC. Translation gives CATSRAGTGGKGYTF.

V is TRBV5-1 and J is TRBJ2-7; 7 nucleotides line up with TRBD2. V gave up 2 bases and J gave up 3 bases; unmatched junction bases: 5. The CDR3 has 14 residues. Germline CDR1 and CDR2: SGHRS and YFSETQ. CDR3 nucleotides: TGCGCCAGCAGCTTTCGGGGGGAAGGCTACGAGCAGTACTTC. Translated: CASSFRGEGYEQYF.

This clone has only a few counts. J is TRBJ1-2 and V is TRBV7-2; 10 nucleotides agree with TRBD1. The CDR3 sequence is 15 residues long. Germline CDR1 is SGHTA and CDR2 is FQGNSA. Losses at the gene ends were 5 bases for V and 1 base for J; bases not matched to a gene: 4. CDR3 sequence: CASSVGTGVNYGYTF. The CDR3 region has the DNA TGTGCCAGCAGCGTAGGGACAGGGGTTAACTATGGCTACACCTTC.

This clone was detected only once. The chain links TRBV5-6 to TRBJ2-7, with a tentative D call TRBD1 (5 bases). The germline V gene has CDR1 SGHDT and CDR2 YYEEEE. CDR3 length: 14 residues. Trimming pared 0 bases from V and 3 bases from J, leaving 10 bases between. Here the CDR3 reads CASSLADRNYEQYF. CDR3 bases: TGTGCCAGCAGCTTGGCCGACAGAAACTACGAGCAGTACTTC.

The chain couples TRBV6-5 to TRBJ1-4; 8 bases align to TRBD1. V lost 6 bases, J lost 4 bases, and 7 bases stayed unmatched. Germline loops: CDR1 MNHEY, CDR2 SVGAGI. This CDR3 is built from 15 residues. CDR3 nucleotide sequence: TGTGCCAGCAGAAACGACAGGGGAGGTAATGAAAAACTGTTTTTT. Translating gives CASRNDRGGNEKLFF.

The CDR3 region is CASSYSPGGPNEQFF. In DNA form, the CDR3 reads TGTGCCAGCAGTTACTCGCCTGGGGGTCCCAATGAGCAGTTCTTC. The chain joins TRBV6-5 to TRBJ2-1; tentatively, D is TRBD1 or TRBD2 (5 bases each). V lost 0 bases and J 6 bases, leaving 12 bases between the germline ends. The CDR3 totals 15 residues. The germline gives CDR1 MNHEY, CDR2 SVGAGI.

The chain joins TRBV7-6 to TRBJ2-3; 11 nucleotides agree with TRBD1. The length of the CDR3 is 15 residues. Looked up from germline, CDR1 is SGHVS and CDR2 is FNYEAQ. V gave up 1 base and J gave up 5 bases; unmatched junction bases: 2. The CDR3 coding sequence is TGTGCCAGCAGCTTAGGGGGGACAGGGGGAGATACGCAGTATTTT. Translating gives CASSLGGTGGDTQYF.

This clone was counted between two and nine times. The CDR3 region is CASVSNTEAFF. For the CDR3, the DNA is TGTGCCAGCGTCTCGAACACTGAAGCTTTCTTT. The chain recombines TRBV28 with TRBJ1-1; D remains ambiguous. CDR1 is MDHEN and CDR2 is SYDVKM in the germline V gene. CDR3 size: 11 residues. V was shortened by 8 bases and J by 1 base, with 5 bases between the two germline ends. The full variable domain, with the rest looked up from reference TRBV28 and TRBJ1-1, is DVKVTQSSRYLVKRTGEKVFLECVQDMDHENMFWYRQDPGLGLRLIYFSYDVKMKEKGDIPEGYSVSREKKERFSLILESASTNQTSMYLCASVSNTEAFFGQGTRLTVV.

This clone occurred once. This chain uses TRBV9 with TRBJ2-5; 7 bases are shared with TRBD1. CDR1 and CDR2 from the germline V gene are SGDLS and YYNGEE. The CDR3 runs to 15 residues. V was clipped by 0 bases and J by 5 bases; unmatched bases: 7. CDR3 DNA sequence: TGTGCCAGCAGCGTAGAGAACAGGGGACCGGAGACCCAGTACTTC. Amino acids: CASSVENRGPETQYF.

This sequence joins TRBV11-2 and TRBJ2-1, with D uncertain. CDR1 SGHAT and CDR2 FQNNGV come from the germline V gene. Trimming stripped 0 bases from V and 8 bases from J, with 8 bases between. The CDR3 extends over 13 amino acids. In nucleotides, the CDR3 is TGTGCCAGCAGCTTAGATCGGGCCGATGAGCAGTTCTTC. This translates into CASSLDRADEQFF.

This chain uses TRBV4-1 with TRBJ1-5; no definite D call. The CDR3 contains 15 residues. The V gene lost 0 bases and the J gene lost 13 bases, with 19 bases spanning the gap. Germline V gene data show CDR1 as MGHRA and CDR2 as YSYEKL. The CDR3 sequence: CASSQDLAAAARQHF. The CDR3 nucleotides read TGCGCCAGCAGCCAAGATCTGGCCGCGGCCGCCAGGCAGCATTTT.

The chain recombines TRBV18 with TRBJ2-7; tentatively, D is TRBD2 (6 bases). Germline V gives CDR1 KGHSH, CDR2 LQKENI. This CDR3 has 14 residues. Trimming took off 6 bases at V and 3 bases at J, with 15 bases between the two ends. CDR3 sequence (DNA): TGTGCCAGCTCCCGGGACTCGAGGAACTACGAGCAGTACTTC. It translates to CASSRDSRNYEQYF.

The V gene is TRBV6-4, the J gene TRBJ2-7; TRBD2 agrees at 9 bases. CDR1 MRHNA and CDR2 SNTAGT come from the germline V gene. The length of the CDR3 is 15 residues. J gave up 2 bases and V 0 bases, and 2 bases lay outside the gene matches. CDR3 coding DNA: TGTGCCAGCAGTGACTCACCTAGCGGGACCTACGAGCAGTACTTC. This codes for CASSDSPSGTYEQYF.